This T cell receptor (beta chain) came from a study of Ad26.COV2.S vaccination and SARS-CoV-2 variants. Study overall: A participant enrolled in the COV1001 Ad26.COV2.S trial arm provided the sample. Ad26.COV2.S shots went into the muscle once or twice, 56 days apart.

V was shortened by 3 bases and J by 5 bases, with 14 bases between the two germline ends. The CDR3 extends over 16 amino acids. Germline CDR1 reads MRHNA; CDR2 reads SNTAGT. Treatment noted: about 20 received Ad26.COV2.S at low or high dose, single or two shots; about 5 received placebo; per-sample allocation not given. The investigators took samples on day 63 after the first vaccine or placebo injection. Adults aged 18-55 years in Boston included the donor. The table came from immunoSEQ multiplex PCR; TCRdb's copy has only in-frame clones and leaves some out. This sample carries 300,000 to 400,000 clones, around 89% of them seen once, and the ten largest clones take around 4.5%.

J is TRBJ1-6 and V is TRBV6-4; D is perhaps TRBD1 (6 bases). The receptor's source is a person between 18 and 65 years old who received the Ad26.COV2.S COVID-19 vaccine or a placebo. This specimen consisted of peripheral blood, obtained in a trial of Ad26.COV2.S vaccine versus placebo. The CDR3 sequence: CASSEGAKGDNSPLHF. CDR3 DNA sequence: TGTGCCAGCAGTGAGGGGGCGAAGGGGGATAATTCACCCCTCCACTTT.